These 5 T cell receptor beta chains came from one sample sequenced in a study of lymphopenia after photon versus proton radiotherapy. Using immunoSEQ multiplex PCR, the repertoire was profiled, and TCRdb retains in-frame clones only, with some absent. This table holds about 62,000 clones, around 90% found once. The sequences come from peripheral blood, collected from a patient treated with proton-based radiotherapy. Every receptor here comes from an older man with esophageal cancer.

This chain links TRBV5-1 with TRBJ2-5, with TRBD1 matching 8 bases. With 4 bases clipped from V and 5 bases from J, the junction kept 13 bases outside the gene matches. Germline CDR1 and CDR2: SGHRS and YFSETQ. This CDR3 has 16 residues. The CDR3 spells CASSAGTGGSAETQYF. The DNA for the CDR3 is TGCGCCAGCAGCGCAGGGACAGGCGGTTCGGCGGAGACCCAGTACTTC.

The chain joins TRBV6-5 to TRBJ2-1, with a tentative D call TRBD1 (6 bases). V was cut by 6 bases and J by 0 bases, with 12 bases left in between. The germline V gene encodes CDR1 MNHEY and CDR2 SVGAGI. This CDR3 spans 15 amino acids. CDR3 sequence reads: CASSLQGSSYNEQFF. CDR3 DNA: TGTGCCAGCAGCCTGCAGGGGAGCTCCTACAATGAGCAGTTCTTC.

The CDR3 reads CASSQLAVLTYNEQFF. CDR3 nucleotide sequence: TGTGCCAGCAGCCAACTAGCGGTCCTAACCTACAATGAGCAGTTCTTC. This chain joins TRBV27 and TRBJ2-1, with 8 bases that match TRBD2. V gave up 6 bases and J gave up 2 bases; unmatched junction bases: 9. Germline assignment: CDR1 MNHEY and CDR2 SMNVEV (reference sequence). The CDR3 runs 16 residues.

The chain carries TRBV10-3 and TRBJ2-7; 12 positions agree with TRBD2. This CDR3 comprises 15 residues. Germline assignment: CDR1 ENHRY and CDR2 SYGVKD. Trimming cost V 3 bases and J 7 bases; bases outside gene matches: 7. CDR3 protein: CAISEPGLAGPEQYF. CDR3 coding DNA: TGTGCCATCAGTGAACCGGGACTAGCGGGCCCAGAGCAGTACTTC.

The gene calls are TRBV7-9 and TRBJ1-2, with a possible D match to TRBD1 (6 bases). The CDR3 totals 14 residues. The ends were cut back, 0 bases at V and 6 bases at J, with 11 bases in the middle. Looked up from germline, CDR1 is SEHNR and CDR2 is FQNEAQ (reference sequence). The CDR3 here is CASSLAAGGDGYTF. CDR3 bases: TGTGCCAGCAGCTTAGCGGCCGGGGGCGATGGCTACACCTTC.